The sequence of this T cell receptor (beta chain) was determined in a study of control samples from healthy donors and cancer patients. TCRdb's copy holds only in-frame clones and misses some; the assay was immunoSEQ multiplex PCR. The profile shows about 130,000 clones, more than 90% of them singletons. The CDR3 sequence is 16 residues long. The sequencing sample was made of blood. The rearrangement uses TRBV1 and TRBJ2-1; the table's D call, TRBD2, has no DNA check behind it. TRBV1 is flagged as a pseudogene. The TCR sequence derives from a man younger than 35 in good health. The CDR3 is CTSSQDQAGSYNEQFF. The CDR3 DNA is TGCACCAGCAGCCAAGATCAGGCGGGCTCCTACAATGAGCAGTTCTTC.